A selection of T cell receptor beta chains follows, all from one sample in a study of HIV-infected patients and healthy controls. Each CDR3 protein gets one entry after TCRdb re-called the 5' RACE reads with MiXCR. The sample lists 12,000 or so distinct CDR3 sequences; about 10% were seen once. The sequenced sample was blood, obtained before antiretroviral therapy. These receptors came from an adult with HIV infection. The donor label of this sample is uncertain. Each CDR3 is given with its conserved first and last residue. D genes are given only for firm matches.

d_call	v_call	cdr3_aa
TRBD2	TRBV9	CASSQRTSGDMNTQYF
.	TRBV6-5	CASTISTGNNSPLHF
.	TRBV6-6	CASSYVSYEQYF
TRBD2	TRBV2	CASGKRGVTDTQYF
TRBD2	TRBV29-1	CSVASGRDGELFF
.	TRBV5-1	CASSLIGPNEKLFF
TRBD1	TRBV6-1	CASSEDRGLFSSNQPRHF
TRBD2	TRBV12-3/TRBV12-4	CASSSGAGGETQYF
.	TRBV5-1	CASSLSDRATDTQYF
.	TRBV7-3	CASSSGGSTDTQYF
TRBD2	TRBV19	CASSIMASGNNEQFF
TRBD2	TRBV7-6	CASSLEGRGADTQYF
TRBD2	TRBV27	CASRILANTNTGELFF
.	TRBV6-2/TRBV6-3	CASRRAGGTEAFF
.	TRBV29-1	CSATGLNTEAFF
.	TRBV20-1	CSADSEGLLTYNEQFF
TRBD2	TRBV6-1	CASSLTSIKTQYF